Listed here is a single TCR beta chain. What it recognizes is unknown. The CDR3 sequence is 15 residues long. The germline V gene has CDR1 SGDLS and CDR2 YYNGEE. The germline V and J ends were trimmed by 4 bases and 6 bases, with 19 bases remaining between them. The method was immunoSEQ multiplex PCR; TCRdb's version includes in-frame clones alone and lacks a portion of them. The sample carries around 1.4 million clones, 98% to 99% recorded once. These data come from a study of shared clonotypes between healthy human individuals. Whole-study findings and limits: Since donors were few, the genetic and exposure-history diversity represented was limited. Generally, naive subsets (rather than memory subsets) showed larger estimated richness.

Nashville, Tennessee was home to all donors, who were Caucasian adults. The chain joins TRBV9 to TRBJ1-1; D perhaps matches TRBD1 (5 bases). The clonotype was recovered from a man younger than 45 in good health. The sequencing sample was made of naive CD4+ T cells sorted from blood. Regarding subset: CD45RA+ positively selected. The CDR3 loop reads CASSPRGGEVAEAFF. The CDR3 bases are TGTGCCAGCAGCCCCCGAGGAGGGGAGGTCGCTGAAGCTTTCTTT.